This record covers a single T cell receptor (beta chain). Its antigen is still unknown. No much larger clone is present one base from it, and per-base qualities are unavailable. The CDR3 spans 17 residues, from the cysteine through the phenylalanine. Only the CDR3 region is kept as DNA, spanning 51 bases read in frame from base 1. At the junction V is shortened by 5 bases and J by 7 bases; bases outside the gene matches: 9. Sequences SGHTA (CDR1) and FQGNSA (CDR2) are obtained from the germline V gene. The sample belongs to a study of technical replicates of blood from a handful of donors listed by TCRdb under 2017. The library came from the immunoSEQ multiplex PCR assay. TCRdb carries this immuneACCESS record with in-frame sequences only. Its versions omit some clonotypes, under half of them owing to an unresolved V gene in the studies checked, with the rest unexplained. The sample includes around 70,000 clones, with 95% observed a single time. The ten largest make up roughly 0.26% of the sample.

The chain couples TRBV7-2 to TRBJ2-2, and 14 bases in between align with TRBD2. Source material: T cells isolated from PBMCs. This receptor was identified in a human donor in good health. CDR3 loop: CASSLGLAGEFGGELFF. At the DNA level, the sequence is TGTGCCAGCAGCCTGGGACTAGCGGGGGAGTTTGGCGGGGAGCTGTTTTTT. Joined to the reference TRBV7-2 and TRBJ2-2 proteins, this CDR3 gives the full variable domain: GAGVSQSPSNKVTEKGKDVELRCDPISGHTALYWYRQSLGQGLEFLIYFQGNSAPDKSGLPSDRFSAERTGGSVSTLTIQRTQQEDSAVYLCASSLGLAGEFGGELFFGEGSRLTVL.